The rows below give T cell receptor beta chains drawn from one sample of a study of T cell responses to AZD1222 COVID-19 vaccine. TCRdb keeps only in-frame clones here, not all; method: immunoSEQ multiplex PCR. The sample yields approximately 35,000 clones, about 88% seen once. The sequences come from peripheral blood, collected on day 0 of AZD1222 vaccination. The receptors stem from an adult in good health. Each CDR3 is given with its conserved first and last residue. The D gene is left open where the match is weak. Rows may omit the clone size; those that give it use once, few, many or a size class.

TRBV7-8	TRBD2	TRBJ2-7	-	CASRLRASGPLYEQYF	TGTGCCAGCAGACTGAGGGCTAGCGGACCTCTTTACGAGCAGTACTTC
TRBV27	-	TRBJ1-4	-	CASSYRGGLGEKLFF	TGTGCCAGCAGTTACCGGGGGGGGTTGGGTGAAAAACTGTTTTTT
TRBV2	TRBD1	TRBJ2-7	-	CATTHRGSYEQYF	TGTGCCACAACCCACAGGGGCTCCTACGAGCAGTACTTC
TRBV27	-	TRBJ2-4	-	CASSLLGKNIQYF	TGTGCCAGCAGTTTATTAGGCAAAAACATTCAGTACTTC
TRBV28	-	TRBJ1-2	-	CASSLLYGYTF	TGTGCCAGCAGTTTACTCTATGGCTACACCTTC
TRBV28	TRBD1	TRBJ1-4	-	CASLDRGIEKLFF	TGTGCCTCCCTGGACAGGGGGATTGAAAAACTGTTTTTT
TRBV30	-	TRBJ1-6	-	CAWSVQGGSPLHF	TGTGCCTGGAGTGTACAGGGAGGTTCACCCCTCCACTTT
TRBV7-6	-	TRBJ1-1	-	CASSLGDSGAFF	TGTGCCAGCAGCCTGGGTGACTCGGGAGCTTTCTTT
TRBV7-2	-	TRBJ2-3	-	CASSGTWGNQGPDTQYF	TGTGCCAGCAGCGGGACCTGGGGCAACCAAGGTCCAGATACGCAGTATTTT
TRBV3-1/TRBV3-2	-	TRBJ2-3	-	CASSQDRGRYF	TGTGCCAGCAGCCAAGATCGAGGGAGGTATTTT
TRBV10-3	TRBD1	TRBJ1-1	-	CAISPTGQGGTEAFF	TGTGCCATCAGCCCCACCGGACAGGGCGGCACTGAAGCTTTCTTT
TRBV28	-	TRBJ1-2	-	CASSQPGHYGYTF	TGTGCCAGCAGCCAACCCGGGCACTATGGCTACACCTTC
TRBV19	TRBD1	TRBJ1-1	-	CASSIRDRGTEAFF	TGTGCCAGTAGTATCCGGGACAGGGGAACTGAAGCTTTCTTT
TRBV7-9	-	TRBJ1-1	-	CASSLVWTEAFF	TGTGCCAGCAGCTTAGTTTGGACTGAAGCTTTCTTT
TRBV20-1	-	TRBJ2-7	-	CSASPRAYEQYF	TGCAGTGCTAGTCCCAGGGCCTACGAGCAGTACTTC
TRBV9	-	TRBJ2-1	-	CASSVGGGSNEQFF	TGTGCCAGCAGCGTAGGAGGGGGATCCAATGAGCAGTTCTTC
TRBV2	-	TRBJ1-2	-	CASSGQNLNYGYTF	TGTGCCAGCAGTGGACAGAATCTTAACTATGGCTACACCTTC
TRBV6-5	-	TRBJ1-3	-	CASRPGRGNTIYF	TGTGCCAGCCGGCCAGGGCGCGGAAACACCATATATTTT
TRBV9	-	TRBJ1-1	-	CASSVGPRGGNTEAFF	TGTGCCAGCAGCGTAGGACCCCGGGGGGGGAACACTGAAGCTTTCTTT
TRBV19	-	TRBJ2-2	-	CASSIVPKNTGELFF	TGTGCCAGTAGTATTGTGCCCAAGAACACCGGGGAGCTGTTTTTT
TRBV11-2	-	TRBJ2-7	few	CASSLDAGGQYEQYF	TGTGCCAGCAGCTTAGATGCAGGGGGGCAGTACGAGCAGTACTTC
TRBV9	-	TRBJ1-3	-	CASSGTGNTIYF	TGTGCCAGCAGCGGGACAGGAAACACCATATATTTT
TRBV11-2	TRBD2	TRBJ2-1	-	CASSLFPKREGEYNEQFF	TGTGCCAGCAGCCTGTTCCCCAAGCGGGAGGGGGAATACAATGAGCAGTTCTTC
TRBV5-4	-	TRBJ2-7	-	CASSLGGSFYEQYF	TGTGCCAGCAGCTTGGGAGGGAGTTTCTACGAGCAGTACTTC
TRBV28	-	TRBJ2-7	-	CASSLRGSEQYF	TGTGCCAGCAGTTTACGGGGGAGCGAGCAGTACTTC
TRBV5-1	-	TRBJ1-4	-	CASSLGAGGREKLFF	TGCGCCAGCAGCTTGGGTGCCGGGGGCAGGGAAAAACTGTTTTTT
TRBV7-8	TRBD1	TRBJ1-1	few	CASSLGRGRNTEAFF	TGTGCCAGCAGCTTGGGCAGGGGGCGTAATACTGAAGCTTTCTTT
TRBV23-1	TRBD1	TRBJ1-3	-	CASSQSTTGASSGNTIYF	TGCGCCAGCAGTCAATCGACGACAGGGGCCAGCTCTGGAAACACCATATATTTT
TRBV6-5	TRBD1	TRBJ1-5	-	CASRAGTGGRQPQHF	TGTGCCAGCAGGGCGGGGACAGGGGGCCGTCAGCCCCAGCATTTT
TRBV7-2	-	TRBJ1-2	-	CASSTGTLNGYTF	TGTGCCAGCAGCACCGGGACTTTAAATGGCTACACCTTC
TRBV27	TRBD2	TRBJ2-1	-	CASSLAGTTGYNEQFF	TGTGCCAGCAGTTTAGCCGGGACTACGGGCTACAATGAGCAGTTCTTC
TRBV7-2	-	TRBJ2-2	-	CASSIRDTGTGELFF	TGTGCCAGCAGCATCCGGGACACCGGGACCGGGGAGCTGTTTTTT
TRBV29-1	TRBD1	TRBJ2-3	-	CSVEVNRGRTDTQYF	TGCAGCGTTGAAGTTAACAGGGGGCGTACAGATACGCAGTATTTT
TRBV7-9	-	TRBJ1-1	-	CASTLLMAVLNTEAFF	TGTGCCAGTACACTGCTCATGGCGGTGTTGAACACTGAAGCTTTCTTT
TRBV7-2	-	TRBJ2-7	-	CASSLEPFYEQYF	TGTGCCAGCAGCTTAGAGCCTTTCTACGAGCAGTACTTC
TRBV5-3	TRBD1	TRBJ2-2	-	CARSLSGGGQGASTGELFF	TGTGCCAGAAGCTTGTCTGGTGGGGGACAGGGGGCTAGTACCGGGGAGCTGTTTTTT
TRBV2	TRBD1	TRBJ1-1	-	CASSELVTGMNTEAFF	TGTGCCAGCAGTGAGCTAGTGACAGGGATGAACACTGAAGCTTTCTTT
TRBV7-3	-	TRBJ2-1	-	CASSGGGSFDEQFF	TGTGCCAGCAGCGGGGGCGGCAGTTTCGATGAGCAGTTCTTC
TRBV24-1	TRBD2	TRBJ2-2	-	CASRGLEDTGELFF	TGTGCCTCCCGCGGACTAGAGGACACCGGGGAGCTGTTTTTT
TRBV28	TRBD1	TRBJ1-1	-	CASGAGGYTEAFF	TGTGCCAGCGGGGCAGGGGGCTACACTGAAGCTTTCTTT
TRBV7-9	TRBD1	TRBJ2-1	-	CASEGQGIDEQFF	TGTGCCAGCGAGGGACAGGGAATCGATGAGCAGTTCTTC
TRBV10-1	-	TRBJ2-1	-	CASELDGRVLHEQFF	TGCGCCAGCGAACTTGACGGACGAGTCCTACATGAGCAGTTCTTC
TRBV5-1	-	TRBJ1-3	-	CASSLEVGSGNTIYF	TGCGCCAGCAGCTTGGAGGTAGGGAGCGGAAACACCATATATTTT
TRBV28	-	TRBJ1-2	-	CASSPQAWGYTF	TGTGCCAGCAGTCCCCAAGCATGGGGCTACACCTTC
TRBV5-3	TRBD1	TRBJ2-1	once	CARSAGTGGNNEQFF	TGTGCCAGAAGCGCCGGGACAGGGGGCAACAATGAGCAGTTCTTC
TRBV3-1/TRBV3-2	-	TRBJ1-6	-	CASSQALTVYNSPLHF	TGTGCCAGCAGCCAAGCCCTGACAGTCTATAATTCACCCCTCCACTTT
TRBV7-9	TRBD1	TRBJ1-4	-	CASSPDRGRFPDLNEKLFF	TGTGCCAGCAGCCCCGACAGGGGGCGTTTCCCCGACCTTAATGAAAAACTGTTTTTT
TRBV2	TRBD2	TRBJ2-2	few	CASRRLAVTGELFF	TGTGCCAGCAGGCGACTAGCTGTCACCGGGGAGCTGTTTTTT
TRBV6-4	TRBD2	TRBJ2-2	few	CASSRTSGSTGELFF	TGTGCCAGCAGTCGGACTAGCGGGAGCACCGGGGAGCTGTTTTTT
TRBV3-1/TRBV3-2	TRBD1	TRBJ2-5	-	CASRDRGGQETQYF	TGTGCCAGCAGGGACAGGGGCGGCCAAGAGACCCAGTACTTC
TRBV19	-	TRBJ1-1	-	CASFRNGEAFF	TGTGCCAGTTTTCGCAATGGGGAAGCTTTCTTT
TRBV28	TRBD1	TRBJ2-2	-	CASSLSTGGRTGELFF	TGTGCCAGCAGTCTCTCGACAGGGGGCCGGACCGGGGAGCTGTTTTTT
TRBV9	-	TRBJ2-5	-	CASSVQGNTQETQYF	TGTGCCAGCAGCGTTCAGGGTAATACCCAAGAGACCCAGTACTTC
TRBV7-8	TRBD1	TRBJ1-1	-	CASSWDRETEAFF	TGTGCCAGCAGCTGGGACAGGGAAACTGAAGCTTTCTTT
TRBV5-1	TRBD1	TRBJ2-7	-	CASSETGGVLYEQYF	TGCGCCAGCAGCGAGACAGGGGGGGTTCTATACGAGCAGTACTTC
TRBV16	TRBD1	TRBJ1-5	-	CASSHLAQGNQPQHF	TGTGCCAGCAGCCACCTCGCACAGGGGAATCAGCCCCAGCATTTT
TRBV14	-	TRBJ1-4	-	CASSRTGEKLFF	TGTGCCAGCAGCCGGACGGGCGAAAAACTGTTTTTT
TRBV7-8	TRBD1	TRBJ2-7	-	CASSFRQGSYEQYF	TGTGCCAGCAGCTTCCGACAGGGCTCCTACGAGCAGTACTTC
TRBV4-2	TRBD2	TRBJ2-5	-	CASSQGWLAGGQETQYF	TGTGCCAGCAGCCAAGGTTGGCTAGCGGGAGGACAAGAGACCCAGTACTTC